This is a list of T cell receptor beta chains from one sample in a study of CD8+CD57+ T cells in acquired aplastic anemia. TCRdb re-called the reads with MiXCR, one entry per CDR3 protein. The sample lists under 250,000 distinct CDR3 sequences, roughly 35% seen once, with around 1.1% in the top ten. Sequencing input: sorted CD4+, CD8+, or CD8+CD57+ T cells (not recorded which) from PBMCs. The source of these receptors is a human donor in good health, serving as a control. Each CDR3 is given with its conserved first and last residue. A D gene is named only where the DNA matches it firmly. Only part of the rows carry a size: once, few, many, or a class if the clone is expanded.

v_call: TRBV2
j_call: TRBJ2-2
clone_size: few
d_call: TRBD1
cdr3_nt: TGTGCCACCTCCCTTAAGACAGGGCGAAGGACCGGGGAGCTGTTTTTT
cdr3_aa: CATSLKTGRRTGELFF

v_call: TRBV20-1
j_call: TRBJ1-4
clone_size: many
d_call: TRBD1
cdr3_nt: TGCAGTGCTCTACAGGGGAGCGTGGAAAAACTGTTTTTT
cdr3_aa: CSALQGSVEKLFF

v_call: TRBV19
j_call: TRBJ1-2
clone_size: -
d_call: TRBD1
cdr3_nt: TGTGCCAGTAGTATTGTGGCAGGGGGAGATGGCTACACCTTC
cdr3_aa: CASSIVAGGDGYTF

v_call: TRBV7-9
j_call: TRBJ2-5
clone_size: many
d_call: -
cdr3_nt: TGTGCCAGCAGCTCCATTCGGGACACCACCCAAGAGACCCAGTACTTC
cdr3_aa: CASSSIRDTTQETQYF

v_call: TRBV2
j_call: TRBJ1-1
clone_size: -
d_call: -
cdr3_nt: TGTGCCAGCAGCGCTTTGGGAGGTAACACTGAAGCTTTCTTT
cdr3_aa: CASSALGGNTEAFF

v_call: TRBV9
j_call: TRBJ2-1
clone_size: few
d_call: TRBD2
cdr3_nt: TGTGCCAGCAGCGCAACTACTAGCGGCCTTTCCTACAATGAGCAGTTCTTC
cdr3_aa: CASSATTSGLSYNEQFF

v_call: TRBV24-1
j_call: TRBJ2-5
clone_size: -
d_call: -
cdr3_nt: TGTGCCACCAGTGATTTGAGCAGTGCTACCGAAGAGACCCAGTACTTC
cdr3_aa: CATSDLSSATEETQYF

v_call: TRBV7-2
j_call: TRBJ1-5
clone_size: few
d_call: TRBD1
cdr3_nt: TGTGCCAGCAGCCCAGGGGGTCAGCCCCAGCATTTT
cdr3_aa: CASSPGGQPQHF

v_call: TRBV12-3/TRBV12-4
j_call: TRBJ2-1
clone_size: -
d_call: -
cdr3_nt: TGTGCCAGCAGTTCGTCGGGTAGTAGCTCCTACAATGAGCGGTTCTTC
cdr3_aa: CASSSSGSSSYNERFF

v_call: TRBV2
j_call: TRBJ1-6
clone_size: many
d_call: TRBD1
cdr3_nt: TGTGCCAGCAGTGTCCCGGGACAGGGTGGTTCACCCCTCCACTTT
cdr3_aa: CASSVPGQGGSPLHF

v_call: TRBV2
j_call: TRBJ1-2
clone_size: many
d_call: -
cdr3_nt: TGTGCCAGCAGTGACAGGGGAGCCTATGGCTACACCTTC
cdr3_aa: CASSDRGAYGYTF

v_call: TRBV11-2
j_call: TRBJ2-3
clone_size: many
d_call: TRBD2
cdr3_nt: TGTGCCAGCAGCCCCGTTTACGGGAGGGCCAGAGCAGATACGCAGTATTTT
cdr3_aa: CASSPVYGRARADTQYF

v_call: TRBV2
j_call: TRBJ2-7
clone_size: many
d_call: -
cdr3_nt: TGTGCCAGCCTCAAGGAACTCGCGGGCGAGCAGTACTTC
cdr3_aa: CASLKELAGEQYF

v_call: TRBV24-1
j_call: TRBJ2-5
clone_size: many
d_call: -
cdr3_nt: TGTGCCACCAGTGAGGCTGGCGATTTGGAGACCCAGTACTTC
cdr3_aa: CATSEAGDLETQYF

v_call: TRBV7-9
j_call: TRBJ1-3
clone_size: many
d_call: -
cdr3_nt: TGTGCCAGCAGCTTACAGGGGTACCCTGGAAACACCATATATTTT
cdr3_aa: CASSLQGYPGNTIYF

v_call: TRBV6-5
j_call: TRBJ1-3
clone_size: few
d_call: TRBD1
cdr3_nt: TGTGCCAGCAGTTACTCCAGGGGGATTTCCGGAAACACCATATATTTT
cdr3_aa: CASSYSRGISGNTIYF

v_call: TRBV7-2
j_call: TRBJ1-3
clone_size: -
d_call: TRBD1
cdr3_nt: TGTGCCAGCAGCGCGCAGACAGGGGGCGCGTCTGGAAACACCATATATTTT
cdr3_aa: CASSAQTGGASGNTIYF

v_call: TRBV7-6
j_call: TRBJ2-1
clone_size: -
d_call: TRBD2
cdr3_nt: TGTGCCAGCAGCGATTTGACTAGCGGGAGGGGCTCCTACAATGAGCAGTTCTTC
cdr3_aa: CASSDLTSGRGSYNEQFF

v_call: TRBV19
j_call: TRBJ2-1
clone_size: -
d_call: TRBD2
cdr3_nt: TGTGCCAGTAGCAGGGTAGCGGGAGTGTACAATGAGCAGTTCTTC
cdr3_aa: CASSRVAGVYNEQFF

v_call: TRBV6-7
j_call: TRBJ1-1
clone_size: -
d_call: TRBD1
cdr3_nt: TGTGCCAGCAGAATTAGGACAGGGGGTGAAGCTTTCTTT
cdr3_aa: CASRIRTGGEAFF

v_call: TRBV11-2
j_call: TRBJ1-4
clone_size: few
d_call: -
cdr3_nt: TGTGCCAGCAGCTTAGAGAGTATATGGGGGGCTGCAACTAATGAAAAACTGTTTTTT
cdr3_aa: CASSLESIWGAATNEKLFF

v_call: TRBV11-1
j_call: TRBJ1-2
clone_size: few
d_call: -
cdr3_nt: TGTGCCAGCAGCTTAGAATCAAACGCAGGTCACTATGGCTACACCTTC
cdr3_aa: CASSLESNAGHYGYTF

v_call: TRBV20-1
j_call: TRBJ2-3
clone_size: many
d_call: TRBD2
cdr3_nt: TGCAGTGCTTGGGAGCTAGCGGGAAACACAGATACGCAGTATTTT
cdr3_aa: CSAWELAGNTDTQYF

v_call: TRBV19
j_call: TRBJ1-2
clone_size: many
d_call: -
cdr3_nt: TGTGCCAGCACCCGGGGCACCTCCTATGGCTACACCTTC
cdr3_aa: CASTRGTSYGYTF

v_call: TRBV11-3
j_call: TRBJ2-7
clone_size: -
d_call: TRBD1
cdr3_nt: TGTGCCAGCAGTTCGACAGGGGAGTACAGATACGAGCAGTACTTC
cdr3_aa: CASSSTGEYRYEQYF

v_call: TRBV19
j_call: TRBJ2-7
clone_size: few
d_call: -
cdr3_nt: TGTGCCAGTAGTAGAGCCGGGGGCTACGAGCAGTACTTC
cdr3_aa: CASSRAGGYEQYF

v_call: TRBV4-2
j_call: TRBJ2-1
clone_size: many
d_call: -
cdr3_nt: TGTGCCAGCAGCCCACGGAAGGGTTTTCTCTACAATGAGCAGTTCTTC
cdr3_aa: CASSPRKGFLYNEQFF

v_call: TRBV7-2
j_call: TRBJ2-1
clone_size: -
d_call: -
cdr3_nt: TGTGCCAGCAGCCTCAGACAGGCCCAGGAGCAGTTCTTC
cdr3_aa: CASSLRQAQEQFF

v_call: TRBV5-1
j_call: TRBJ2-3
clone_size: few
d_call: -
cdr3_nt: TGCGCCAGCAGCTTCGAGGGGGGGTACACAGATACGCAGTATTTT
cdr3_aa: CASSFEGGYTDTQYF

v_call: TRBV3-1
j_call: TRBJ1-3
clone_size: -
d_call: -
cdr3_nt: TGTGCCAGCAGCCAAGGCGGCAGGGGAGTCACCATATATTTT
cdr3_aa: CASSQGGRGVTIYF

v_call: TRBV14
j_call: TRBJ1-2
clone_size: once
d_call: -
cdr3_nt: TGTGCCAGCAGCCAAGACAAAAACTATGGCTACACCTTC
cdr3_aa: CASSQDKNYGYTF

v_call: TRBV15
j_call: TRBJ1-2
clone_size: -
d_call: TRBD1
cdr3_nt: TGTGCCACCAGCAGAGATTTGGCAGGGGGCGAAACAGGTGGCTACACCTTC
cdr3_aa: CATSRDLAGGETGGYTF

v_call: TRBV9
j_call: TRBJ2-3
clone_size: many
d_call: -
cdr3_nt: TGTGCCAGCAGCGTAGTACAGGGGAGGACAGATACGCAGTATTTT
cdr3_aa: CASSVVQGRTDTQYF

v_call: TRBV20-1
j_call: TRBJ2-3
clone_size: few
d_call: -
cdr3_nt: TGCAGTGCTTCAAAAGGAATCAAGGACCGTAGCACAGATACGCAGTATTTT
cdr3_aa: CSASKGIKDRSTDTQYF

v_call: TRBV9
j_call: TRBJ1-2
clone_size: many
d_call: -
cdr3_nt: TGTGCCAGCAGCGTAGATCCTTCGGGACGTGGCTACACCTTC
cdr3_aa: CASSVDPSGRGYTF

v_call: TRBV24-1
j_call: TRBJ1-1
clone_size: many
d_call: -
cdr3_nt: TGTGCCACCACCAGTGACACTGAAGCTTTCTTT
cdr3_aa: CATTSDTEAFF

v_call: TRBV10-3
j_call: TRBJ1-4
clone_size: -
d_call: -
cdr3_nt: TGTGCCATCAGTGAAGGAGGGTTAGCTGAAAAACTGTTTTTT
cdr3_aa: CAISEGGLAEKLFF

v_call: TRBV2
j_call: TRBJ2-7
clone_size: many
d_call: TRBD2
cdr3_nt: TGTGCCAGCAGTGTTGGGAGGGGAGGGTACGAGCAGTACTTC
cdr3_aa: CASSVGRGGYEQYF

v_call: TRBV30
j_call: TRBJ2-1
clone_size: -
d_call: -
cdr3_nt: TGTGCCTGGAGCCGTAGTTTCAGGTCCCATTCCAATGAGCAGTTCTTC
cdr3_aa: CAWSRSFRSHSNEQFF

v_call: TRBV19
j_call: TRBJ2-7
clone_size: many
d_call: TRBD1
cdr3_nt: TGTGCCAGTAGTAATACCGGGACAGGGGTCTACGAGCAGTACTTC
cdr3_aa: CASSNTGTGVYEQYF

v_call: TRBV2
j_call: TRBJ1-2
clone_size: many
d_call: TRBD1
cdr3_nt: TGTGCCAGCAGTACCGGGACAGGTAGCTTC
cdr3_aa: CASSTGTGSF

v_call: TRBV5-4
j_call: TRBJ2-2
clone_size: many
d_call: -
cdr3_nt: TGTGCCAGCAGCTTGGGCTTAGTACGTACGAACACCGGGGAGCTGTTTTTT
cdr3_aa: CASSLGLVRTNTGELFF

v_call: TRBV4-1
j_call: TRBJ1-1
clone_size: -
d_call: -
cdr3_nt: TGCGCCAGCAGGTACAGGGCCAGGAACACTGAAGCTTTCTTT
cdr3_aa: CASRYRARNTEAFF

v_call: TRBV5-1
j_call: TRBJ2-7
clone_size: many
d_call: TRBD1
cdr3_nt: TGCGCCAGCGGCTTCTCTCAGGGGGCCTACGAGCAGTACTTC
cdr3_aa: CASGFSQGAYEQYF

v_call: TRBV24-1
j_call: TRBJ2-3
clone_size: many
d_call: -
cdr3_nt: TGTGCCACCAGTGACCCGGGTGGCACAGATACGCAGTATTTT
cdr3_aa: CATSDPGGTDTQYF